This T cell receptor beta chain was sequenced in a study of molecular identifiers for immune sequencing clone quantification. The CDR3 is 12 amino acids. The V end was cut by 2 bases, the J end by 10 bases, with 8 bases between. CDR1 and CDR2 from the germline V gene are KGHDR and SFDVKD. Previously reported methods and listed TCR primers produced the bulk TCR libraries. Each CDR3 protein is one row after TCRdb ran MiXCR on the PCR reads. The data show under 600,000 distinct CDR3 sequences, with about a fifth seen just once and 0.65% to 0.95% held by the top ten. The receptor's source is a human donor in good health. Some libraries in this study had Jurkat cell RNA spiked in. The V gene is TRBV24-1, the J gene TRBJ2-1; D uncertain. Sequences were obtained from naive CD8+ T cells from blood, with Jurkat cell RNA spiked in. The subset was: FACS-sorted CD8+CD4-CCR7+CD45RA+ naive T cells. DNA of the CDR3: TGTGCCACCAGTGATTCCCTGTACGAGCAGTTCTTC. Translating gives CATSDSLYEQFF.